The following is a T cell receptor beta chain sequence with its context. Its specificity is not known. This entry belongs to a study of cytomegalovirus exposure and HLA in healthy donors. Whole-study findings and limits: It was confirmed in vitro that three of the CMV-associated chains were specific for CMV antigens. Generally TCR sequences proved uncommon, though certain public TCRs appeared in numerous donors.

An approximately 130-subject validation cohort, separate from the 666-subject first cohort, supplied the donors. Here immunoSEQ multiplex PCR was the method, and the copy in TCRdb shows in-frame clones only, minus some. The repertoire holds 120,000 to 150,000 clones, with approximately 85% as singletons. Trimming at V came to 4 bases and at J to 6 bases, leaving 3 bases not matched to a gene. The CDR3 sequence is 14 residues long. Germline V gene sequence: CDR1 SGHAT, CDR2 FQDESV (reference sequence). The receptor's source is a young woman in good health and CMV-seronegative. This chain joins TRBV11-1 and TRBJ2-1, with 10 bases that match TRBD2. The sample consisted of PBMCs. Here the CDR3 reads CASSWSSGGNEQFF. The CDR3 DNA follows: TGTGCCAGCAGCTGGTCTAGCGGGGGCAATGAGCAGTTCTTC. The whole variable domain, filled in from reference TRBV11-1 and TRBJ2-1, reads EAEVAQSPRYKITEKSQAVAFWCDPISGHATLYWYRQILGQGPELLVQFQDESVVDDSQLPKDRFSAERLKGVDSTLKIQPAELGDSAMYLCASSWSSGGNEQFFGPGTRLTVL.